A single sample gave rise to the 25 T cell receptor beta chains below, sequenced in a study of early T cells in non-severe SARS-CoV-2 infection. TCRdb passed the 5' RACE reads through MiXCR, listing each CDR3 protein once. Of 90,000 to 120,000 distinct CDR3 sequences in the sample, 11% are singletons; the top ten hold about 7.6%. Sequencing used whole blood. Receptors originate from an adult who was a healthcare worker with PCR-confirmed SARS-CoV-2 infection or an uninfected control (not recorded which).

This clonotype has a count of ten or more. This chain connects TRBV6-2 or TRBV6-3 to TRBJ2-3, with D perhaps TRBD2 (5 bases). Trimming took 2 bases from V and 2 from J, leaving 17 bases between them. Germline CDR1 and CDR2: MNHEY and SVGEGT. The CDR3 length is 17 residues. CDR3 DNA: TGTGCCAGCAGTTACGCCGGGGTGAACTCGAACACAGATACGCAGTATTTT. Protein product: CASSYAGVNSNTDTQYF.

V is TRBV28 and J is TRBJ2-1; no definite D call. Germline-derived CDR1 and CDR2 are MDHEN and SYDVKM. Between the trimmed V and J ends, which lost 3 bases and 8 bases, there was a span of 11 bases. The CDR3 contains 13 residues. The CDR3 DNA is TGTGCCAGCAGTTTTGGCAGATCCGATGAGCAGTTCTTC. Translation: CASSFGRSDEQFF.

This clonotype was counted only a few times. This chain connects TRBV4-1 to TRBJ2-7, with D hard to call. The length of the CDR3 is 14 residues. Germline V gene lookup returns CDR1 MGHRA and CDR2 YSYEKL. V lost 1 base to trimming and J lost 4 bases, with 11 bases between them. The CDR3 coding sequence is TGCGCCAGCAGCCAAGGGCTCGACGGGTACGAGCAGTACTTC. Protein product: CASSQGLDGYEQYF.

This clonotype was seen just once. This rearrangement joins TRBV10-2 to TRBJ2-3; tentative D call: TRBD2 (6 bases). Germline CDR1 is WSHSY and CDR2 is SAAADI. Trimming removed 10 bases from V and 8 bases from J, with 16 bases in between. The CDR3 has 12 residues. CDR3 region: CATWDFEGTQYF. The CDR3, as DNA: TGCGCCACCTGGGACTTCGAAGGTACGCAGTATTTT.

This clonotype turned up a few times. The chain combines TRBV18 with TRBJ2-2; 8 bases are shared with TRBD2. There are 17 residues in the CDR3. Germline V gene sequence: CDR1 KGHSH, CDR2 LQKENI. The junction had 3 bases not matched to a gene; V was cut back by 0 bases and J by 0 bases. CDR3 bases: TGTGCCAGCTCACCACCCCCTAGCGGGCCGAACACCGGGGAGCTGTTTTTT. This codes for CASSPPPSGPNTGELFF. Filled out from reference TRBV18 and TRBJ2-2, the complete variable domain reads NAGVMQNPRHLVRRRGQEARLRCSPMKGHSHVYWYRQLPEEGLKFMVYLQKENIIDESGMPKERFSAEFPKEGPSILRIQQVVRGDSAAYFCASSPPPSGPNTGELFFGEGSRLTVL.

The chain employs TRBV29-1 and TRBJ2-7, with 7 bases matching TRBD2. This CDR3 contains 11 residues. Trimming at V came to 7 bases and at J to 1 base, leaving 1 base not matched to a gene. CDR1 and CDR2 (germline): SQVTM, ANQGSEA. The DNA for the CDR3 is TGCAGCGGCGGGGGATCCTACGAGCAGTACTTC. This encodes CSGGGSYEQYF.

This clonotype appeared many times. This sequence joins TRBV3-1 and TRBJ2-7; D perhaps matches TRBD1 (6 bases). CDR1 LGHDT and CDR2 YNNKEL come from the germline V gene (reference sequence). Trimming took off 5 bases at V and 2 bases at J, with 19 bases between the two ends. The CDR3 extends over 16 amino acids. The CDR3 is CASSFSWTDPPYEQYF. As DNA, the CDR3 is TGTGCCAGCAGCTTCTCCTGGACAGACCCCCCCTACGAGCAGTACTTC.

V is TRBV29-1 and J is TRBJ2-5; perhaps TRBD2 as D (5 bases). The germline gives CDR1 SQVTM, CDR2 ANQGSEA. This CDR3 is 13 amino acids long. V was shortened by 4 bases and J by 5 bases, with 14 bases between the two germline ends. DNA of the CDR3: TGCAGCGTTGTAGGGCGGGTAGGGGAGACCCAGTACTTC. Residues: CSVVGRVGETQYF. Looking up the rest from reference TRBV29-1 and TRBJ2-5 gives the full variable domain: SAVISQKPSRDICQRGTSLTIQCQVDSQVTMMFWYRQQPGQSLTLIATANQGSEATYESGFVIDKFPISRPNLTFSTLTVSNMSPEDSSIYLCSVVGRVGETQYFGPGTRLLVL.

In this sample, this clonotype turned up many times. The chain joins TRBV6-2 or TRBV6-3 to TRBJ2-6; no clear D gene. V lost 6 bases and J lost 2, with 8 bases in between. Per the germline V gene, CDR1 is MNHEY and CDR2 is SVGEGT. The CDR3 is 14 residues long. The CDR3 sequence: CASRLPAGANVLTF. DNA for the CDR3: TGTGCCAGCAGACTCCCCGCTGGGGCCAACGTCCTGACTTTC.

The CDR3 here is CASEGGQHTEAFF. The DNA of the CDR3 is TGTGCCTCCGAGGGGGGACAACACACTGAAGCTTTCTTT. The V and J genes are TRBV30 and TRBJ1-1; TRBD1 is a possible D gene (6 bases). The germline V gene encodes CDR1 GTSNPN and CDR2 SVGIG (reference sequence). Between the trimmed V and J ends, which lost 7 bases and 3 bases, there was a span of 15 bases. CDR3 length equals 13 residues.

The table lists this clonotype with a few counts. The rearrangement uses TRBV6-5 and TRBJ2-5, with 12 bases that match TRBD1. CDR1 is MNHEY, CDR2 SVGAGI, per germline. V dropped 4 bases and J dropped 5; count of bases not matched to a gene: 5. The CDR3 sequence is 15 residues long. In DNA form, the CDR3 reads TGTGCCAGCAGTTCGGGGGACAGGGGGCGCGAGACCCAGTACTTC. It codes for CASSSGDRGRETQYF.

This clonotype was seen many times. The V gene is TRBV11-3, the J gene TRBJ2-1; 9 bases fit TRBD1. The ends lost 4 bases at V and 6 bases at J; junction bases unmatched: 7. The germline gives CDR1 SGHNT, CDR2 YENEEA. The length of the CDR3 is 15 residues. This CDR3 is CASSSGTGSSNEQFF. The CDR3 DNA reads as TGTGCCAGCAGCTCCGGGACAGGGTCCAGCAATGAGCAGTTCTTC.

This clonotype was seen repeatedly, ten times or more. This rearrangement joins TRBV7-2 to TRBJ2-7; D not certain. Between the trimmed V and J ends, which lost 1 base and 3 bases, there was a span of 10 bases. There are 14 residues in the CDR3. Germline CDR1 and CDR2: SGHTA and FQGNSA. The CDR3 DNA reads TGTGCCAGCAGCTTAGAGAAAGGAGACTACGAGCAGTACTTC. Protein product: CASSLEKGDYEQYF.

The chain combines TRBV10-3 with TRBJ2-7; possible D gene TRBD1, 5 bases. The CDR3 extends over 13 amino acids. V was trimmed by 7 bases and J by 3 bases, leaving 13 bases between them. Germline V gives CDR1 ENHRY, CDR2 SYGVKD. Here the CDR3 DNA reads TGTGCCATCAATGGGGCAGCAAACTACGAGCAGTACTTC. It is translated as CAINGAANYEQYF.

This clonotype was recorded a few times. This chain links TRBV20-1 with TRBJ2-3, with 7 bases identical to TRBD2. The ends lost 4 bases at V and 1 base at J; junction bases unmatched: 8. Germline V gene data show CDR1 as DFQATT and CDR2 as SNEGSKA (reference sequence). This CDR3 contains 15 residues. CDR3 in amino acids: CSATGEGPRTDTQYF. The CDR3 DNA reads TGCAGTGCTACGGGGGAGGGTCCCCGCACAGATACGCAGTATTTT.

The chain links TRBV7-9 to TRBJ2-7; TRBD2 matches at 11 bases. This CDR3 comprises 14 residues. The V segment lost 5 bases and the J segment 5 bases; nucleotides outside the gene matches: 5. Germline V gene lookup returns CDR1 SEHNR and CDR2 FQNEAQ (reference sequence). The DNA for the CDR3 is TGTGCCAGCAGCCCTCCGGGACTAGCGGACGAGCAGTACTTC. It yields the protein CASSPPGLADEQYF.

Only a few counts were recorded for this clonotype. The CDR3 is CASSRGEGNEQYF. CDR3 bases: TGTGCCAGCAGCCGGGGGGAAGGGAACGAGCAGTACTTC. The chain joins TRBV5-4 to TRBJ2-7; 7 nucleotides agree with TRBD2. Germline loops: CDR1 SGHNT, CDR2 YYREEE (reference sequence). With V trimmed by 4 bases and J by 5 bases, 6 bases remained unmatched. The length of the CDR3 is 13 residues.

This sequence joins TRBV18 and TRBJ2-1; D possibly corresponds to TRBD2 (6 bases). V shed 6 bases and J shed 7 bases, with 22 bases lying between them. Germline CDR1 is KGHSH and CDR2 is LQKENI. The CDR3 runs 16 residues. The DNA for the CDR3 is TGTGCCAGCTCCATTAACGGGGGACGTCTTAGGAATGAGCAGTTCTTC. It encodes CASSINGGRLRNEQFF.

This clonotype was observed at least ten times. The chain has TRBV7-2 and TRBJ2-3; TRBD2 is a possible D gene (5 bases). The V end lost 2 bases, the J end lost 2 bases, and 11 bases lay between the germline ends. Germline V lookup: CDR1 SGHTA, CDR2 FQGNSA. This CDR3 has 15 residues. The CDR3 loop reads CASSLSLAFTDTQYF. DNA of the CDR3: TGTGCCAGCAGCTTATCTCTAGCCTTCACAGATACGCAGTATTTT. Based on the CDR3 plus reference TRBV7-2 and TRBJ2-3, the full variable domain is GAGVSQSPSNKVTEKGKDVELRCDPISGHTALYWYRQSLGQGLEFLIYFQGNSAPDKSGLPSDRFSAERTGGSVSTLTIQRTQQEDSAVYLCASSLSLAFTDTQYFGPGTRLTVL.

In this sample, this clonotype turned up a few times. The genes are TRBV2 and TRBJ1-1; 7 bases align to TRBD1. The ends lost 6 bases at V and 3 bases at J; junction bases unmatched: 7. CDR1 and CDR2 from the germline V gene are SNHLY and FYNNEI. The CDR3 loop spans 14 amino acids. The CDR3, as DNA: TGTGCCAGCAGAAGACAGGGCGTCGACACTGAAGCTTTCTTT. It translates to CASRRQGVDTEAFF.

J is TRBJ2-2 and V is TRBV20-1; 10 bases line up with TRBD2. Germline CDR1 DFQATT, CDR2 SNEGSKA (reference sequence). Germline trimming cut 6 bases from V and 2 bases from J; bases unmatched to any gene: 9. The CDR3 is 16 residues long. The CDR3 spells CSASTLAGGNTGELFF. For the CDR3, the DNA is TGCAGTGCGAGTACTTTAGCGGGAGGAAACACCGGGGAGCTGTTTTTT.

This clonotype was detected a few times. The chain couples TRBV28 to TRBJ1-2, with 7 bases matching TRBD1. Per the germline V gene, CDR1 is MDHEN and CDR2 is SYDVKM. The CDR3 has 11 residues. The ends lost 6 bases at V and 7 bases at J; junction bases unmatched: 2. CDR3 sequence: CASRYRGGYTF. CDR3 nucleotides: TGTGCCAGCAGGTACAGGGGTGGCTACACCTTC.

This chain uses TRBV4-1 with TRBJ2-4; TRBD2 aligns across 7 bases. Germline lookup yields CDR1 MGHRA and CDR2 YSYEKL. The junction had 10 bases not matched to a gene; V was cut back by 4 bases and J by 7 bases. This CDR3 has 15 residues. The CDR3 DNA reads TGCGCCAGCAGCCGCATACTAGCGATTGATAACATTCAGTACTTC. This sequence encodes CASSRILAIDNIQYF.

The chain joins TRBV20-1 to TRBJ2-1; D may be TRBD2 (6 bases). The V end was cut by 3 bases, the J end by 4 bases, with 13 bases between. Per germline, CDR1 DFQATT and CDR2 SNEGSKA (reference sequence). This CDR3 comprises 14 residues. DNA of the CDR3: TGCAGTGCTAGTACGGGAGAGAGATACAATGAGCAGTTCTTC. Protein product: CSASTGERYNEQFF.

This clonotype was seen more than once but under ten times. The chain employs TRBV7-9 and TRBJ2-1, with TRBD2 matching 10 bases. The CDR3 spans 14 residues. After removal of 4 bases from V and 8 bases from J, the junction contained 5 bases not matched to a gene. Germline CDR1 SEHNR, CDR2 FQNEAQ (reference sequence). The CDR3 nucleotides read TGTGCCAGCAGCTCCCGACTAGCGGGTTATGAGCAGTTCTTC. It specifies CASSSRLAGYEQFF.